This TCR beta chain is from a study of regulatory T cells in long-lasting Graves disease. Study-level points and caveats: The number of shared public clonotypes was higher in persistent patients (fewer than 3,000) than new patients (around 960).

Combining iRepertoire HTBI primers with Arm-PCR of CDR3 regions, the authors built TCR beta libraries. TCRdb independently ran MiXCR on the multiplex PCR reads; one entry per CDR3 protein. In the table there are 350,000 to 500,000 distinct CDR3 sequences, 16% of which are singletons. The time point: newly diagnosed GD, antithyroid drugs for less than 3 months. Extracted PBMC RNA gave rise to the TCR library. Worth noting for this clonotype: Its antigen is not identified.

The same data also contributed to another study, on T cells in Graves' hyperthyroidism and ophthalmopathy. Per that study: These patients, aged 18 to 65, had recently diagnosed hyperthyroidism lasting under 2 months. The study based diagnoses on clinical symptoms, serum thyroxine and TRAb, thyroid ultrasound and orbital computed tomography. Initially, a first-round RT-PCR of the TCR CDR3 employed the HTBI primer set.

Specimen: peripheral blood mononuclear cells (PBMCs), collected at new diagnosis, from a patient treated with antithyroid drugs. The sequence was obtained from a young woman with Graves disease.

The CDR3 DNA is TGTGCCAGCAGCCAAGATCATGGGCAGGGGTACGAGCAGTACTTC. Its protein is CASSQDHGQGYEQYF. The J gene is TRBJ2-7, the V gene TRBV4-2; tentatively, D is TRBD1 (6 bases). This CDR3 comprises 15 residues. V gave up 0 bases and J gave up 4 bases, with 13 bases separating them. Per germline, CDR1 LGHNA and CDR2 YNFKEQ.